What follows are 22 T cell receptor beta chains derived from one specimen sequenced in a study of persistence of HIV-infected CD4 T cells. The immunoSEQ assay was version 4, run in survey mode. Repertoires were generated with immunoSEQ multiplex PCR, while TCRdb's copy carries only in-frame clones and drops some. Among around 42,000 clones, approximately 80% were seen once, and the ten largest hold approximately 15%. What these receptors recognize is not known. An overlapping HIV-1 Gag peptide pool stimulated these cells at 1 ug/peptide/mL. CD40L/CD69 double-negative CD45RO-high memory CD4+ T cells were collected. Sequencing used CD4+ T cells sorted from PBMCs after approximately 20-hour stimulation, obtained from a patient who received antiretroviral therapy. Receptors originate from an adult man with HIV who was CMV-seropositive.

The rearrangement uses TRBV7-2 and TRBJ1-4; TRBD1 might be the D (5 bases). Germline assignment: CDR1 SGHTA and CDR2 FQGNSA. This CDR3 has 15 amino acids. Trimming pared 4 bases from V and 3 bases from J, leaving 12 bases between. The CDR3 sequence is CASSSIGAANEKLFF. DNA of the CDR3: TGTGCCAGCAGCTCTATAGGGGCGGCTAATGAAAAACTGTTTTTT.

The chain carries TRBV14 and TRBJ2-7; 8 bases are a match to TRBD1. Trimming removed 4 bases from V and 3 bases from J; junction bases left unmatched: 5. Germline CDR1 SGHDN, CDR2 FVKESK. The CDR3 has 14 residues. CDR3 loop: CASSPTGDNYEQYF. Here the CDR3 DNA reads TGTGCCAGCAGCCCGACAGGGGACAACTACGAGCAGTACTTC.

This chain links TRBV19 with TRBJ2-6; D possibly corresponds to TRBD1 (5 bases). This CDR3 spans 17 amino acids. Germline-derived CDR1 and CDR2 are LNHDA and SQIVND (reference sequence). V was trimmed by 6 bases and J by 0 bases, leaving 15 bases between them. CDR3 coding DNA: TGTGCCAGTAGGGAGCAGGGCGTACACTCTGGGGCCAACGTCCTGACTTTC. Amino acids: CASREQGVHSGANVLTF.

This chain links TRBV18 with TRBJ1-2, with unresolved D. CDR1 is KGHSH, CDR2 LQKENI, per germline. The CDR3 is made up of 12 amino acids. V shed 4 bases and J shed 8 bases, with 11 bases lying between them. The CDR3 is CASSLKPDGYTF. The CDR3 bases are TGTGCCAGCTCACTGAAACCAGACGGCTACACCTTC.

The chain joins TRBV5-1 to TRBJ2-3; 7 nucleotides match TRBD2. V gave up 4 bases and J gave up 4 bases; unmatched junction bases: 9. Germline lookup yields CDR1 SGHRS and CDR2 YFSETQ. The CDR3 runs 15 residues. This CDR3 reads CASSDPTSRSDTQYF. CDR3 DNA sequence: TGCGCCAGCAGCGATCCGACTAGCAGGTCAGATACGCAGTATTTT.

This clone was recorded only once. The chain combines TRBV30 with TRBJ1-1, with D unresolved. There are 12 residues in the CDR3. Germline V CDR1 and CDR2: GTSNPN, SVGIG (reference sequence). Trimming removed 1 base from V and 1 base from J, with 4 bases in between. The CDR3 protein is CAWSAANTEAFF. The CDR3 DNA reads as TGTGCCTGGAGTGCCGCGAACACTGAAGCTTTCTTT.

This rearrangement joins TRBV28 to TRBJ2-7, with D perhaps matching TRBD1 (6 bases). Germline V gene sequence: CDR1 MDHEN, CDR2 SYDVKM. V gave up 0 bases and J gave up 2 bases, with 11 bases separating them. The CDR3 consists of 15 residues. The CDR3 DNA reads TGTGCCAGCAGTTTATGGACAGGAGAGGCCTACGAGCAGTACTTC. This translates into CASSLWTGEAYEQYF.

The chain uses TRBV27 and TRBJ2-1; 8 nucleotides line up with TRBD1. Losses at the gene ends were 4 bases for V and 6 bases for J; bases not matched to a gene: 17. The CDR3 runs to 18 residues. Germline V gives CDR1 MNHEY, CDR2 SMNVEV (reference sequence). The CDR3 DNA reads TGTGCCAGCAGTTCCCCCCCCAGGGGGCGGGACTGGGCCAATGAGCAGTTCTTC. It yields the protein CASSSPPRGRDWANEQFF.

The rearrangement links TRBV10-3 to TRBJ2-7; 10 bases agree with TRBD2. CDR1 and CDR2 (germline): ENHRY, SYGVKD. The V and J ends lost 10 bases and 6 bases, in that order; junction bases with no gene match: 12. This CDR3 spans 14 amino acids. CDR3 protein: CATRGAGGPGEQYF. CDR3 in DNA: TGTGCCACCAGGGGAGCGGGAGGGCCGGGCGAGCAGTACTTC.

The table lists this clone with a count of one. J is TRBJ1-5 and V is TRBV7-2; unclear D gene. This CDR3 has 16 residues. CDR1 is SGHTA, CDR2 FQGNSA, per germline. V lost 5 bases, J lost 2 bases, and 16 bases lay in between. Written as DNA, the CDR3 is TGTGCCAGCAGCCCACGAGGAGGGATGGGCAATCAGCCCCAGCATTTT. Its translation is CASSPRGGMGNQPQHF.

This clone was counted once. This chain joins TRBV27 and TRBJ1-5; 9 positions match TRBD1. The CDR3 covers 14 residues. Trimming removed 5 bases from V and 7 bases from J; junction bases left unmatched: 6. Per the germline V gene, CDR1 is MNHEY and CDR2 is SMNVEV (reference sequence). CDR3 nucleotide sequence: TGTGCCAGCAGTAAACAGGGGGCTAAGCAGCCCCAGCATTTT. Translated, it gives CASSKQGAKQPQHF.

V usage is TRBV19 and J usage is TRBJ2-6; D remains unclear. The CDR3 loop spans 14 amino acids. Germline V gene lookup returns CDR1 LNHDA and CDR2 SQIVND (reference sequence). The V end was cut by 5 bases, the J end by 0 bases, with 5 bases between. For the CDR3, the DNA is TGTGCCAGTAGTCCCGTCTCTGGGGCCAACGTCCTGACTTTC. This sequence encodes CASSPVSGANVLTF.

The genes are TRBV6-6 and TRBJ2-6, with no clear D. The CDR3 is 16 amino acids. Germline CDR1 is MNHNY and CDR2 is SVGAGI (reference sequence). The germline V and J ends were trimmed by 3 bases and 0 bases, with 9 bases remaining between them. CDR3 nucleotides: TGTGCCAGCAGTTATGAGGTTTCCTCTGGGGCCAACGTCCTGACTTTC. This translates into CASSYEVSSGANVLTF.

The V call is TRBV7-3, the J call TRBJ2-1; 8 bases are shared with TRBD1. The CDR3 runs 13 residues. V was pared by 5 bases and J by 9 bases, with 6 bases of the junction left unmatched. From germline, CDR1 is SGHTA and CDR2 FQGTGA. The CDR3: CASSNRDRREQFF. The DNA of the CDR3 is TGTGCCAGCAGCAATCGGGACAGGCGTGAGCAGTTCTTC.

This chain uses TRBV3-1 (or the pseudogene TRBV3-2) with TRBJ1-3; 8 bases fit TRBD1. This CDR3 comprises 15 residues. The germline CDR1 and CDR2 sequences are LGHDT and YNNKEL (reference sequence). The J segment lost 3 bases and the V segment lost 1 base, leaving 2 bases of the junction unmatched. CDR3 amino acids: CASSQVTGGGNTIYF. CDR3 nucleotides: TGTGCCAGCAGCCAAGTCACAGGGGGTGGAAACACCATATATTTT.

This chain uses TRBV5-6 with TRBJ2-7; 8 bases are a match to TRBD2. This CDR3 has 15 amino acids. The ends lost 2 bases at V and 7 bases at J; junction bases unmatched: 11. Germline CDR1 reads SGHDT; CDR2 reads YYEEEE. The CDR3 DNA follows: TGTGCCAGCAGCTTAAGGACTAGCCGAGGGGGAGAGCAGTACTTC. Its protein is CASSLRTSRGGEQYF.

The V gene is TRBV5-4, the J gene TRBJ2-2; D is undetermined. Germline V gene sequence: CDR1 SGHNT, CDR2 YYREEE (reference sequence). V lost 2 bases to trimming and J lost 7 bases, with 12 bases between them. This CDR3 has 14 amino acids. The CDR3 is CASSLETRNGELFF. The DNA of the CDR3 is TGTGCCAGCAGCTTAGAGACAAGGAACGGGGAGCTGTTTTTT.

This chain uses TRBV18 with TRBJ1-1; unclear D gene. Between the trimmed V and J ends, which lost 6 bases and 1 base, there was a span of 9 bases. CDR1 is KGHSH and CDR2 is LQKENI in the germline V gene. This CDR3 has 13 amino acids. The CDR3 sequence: CASSPTANTEAFF. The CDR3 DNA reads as TGTGCCAGCTCGCCGACGGCGAACACTGAAGCTTTCTTT. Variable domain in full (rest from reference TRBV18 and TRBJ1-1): NAGVMQNPRHLVRRRGQEARLRCSPMKGHSHVYWYRQLPEEGLKFMVYLQKENIIDESGMPKERFSAEFPKEGPSILRIQQVVRGDSAAYFCASSPTANTEAFFGQGTRLTVV.

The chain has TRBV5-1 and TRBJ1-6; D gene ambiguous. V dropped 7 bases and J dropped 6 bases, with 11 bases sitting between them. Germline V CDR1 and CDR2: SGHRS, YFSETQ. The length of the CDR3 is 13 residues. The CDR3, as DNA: TGCGCCAGCCAAACTGACCCTAATTCACCCCTCCACTTT. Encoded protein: CASQTDPNSPLHF.

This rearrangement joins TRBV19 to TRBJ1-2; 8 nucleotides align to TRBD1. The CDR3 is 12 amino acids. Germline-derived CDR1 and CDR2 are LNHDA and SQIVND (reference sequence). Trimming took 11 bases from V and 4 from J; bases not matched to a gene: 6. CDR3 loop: CASSGQVYGYTF. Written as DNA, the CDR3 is TGTGCCTCATCGGGACAGGTCTATGGCTACACCTTC. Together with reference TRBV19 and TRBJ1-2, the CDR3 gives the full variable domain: DGGITQSPKYLFRKEGQNVTLSCEQNLNHDAMYWYRQDPGQGLRLIYYSQIVNDFQKGDIAEGYSVSREKKESFPLTVTSAQKNPTAFYLCASSGQVYGYTFGSGTRLTVV.

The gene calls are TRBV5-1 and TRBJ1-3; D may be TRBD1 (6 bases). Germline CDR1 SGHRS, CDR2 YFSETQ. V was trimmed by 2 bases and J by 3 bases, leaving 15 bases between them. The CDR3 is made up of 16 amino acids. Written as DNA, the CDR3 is TGCGCCAGCAGCTTAACCGGGGGCGCGGGTGGAAACACCATATATTTT. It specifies CASSLTGGAGGNTIYF.

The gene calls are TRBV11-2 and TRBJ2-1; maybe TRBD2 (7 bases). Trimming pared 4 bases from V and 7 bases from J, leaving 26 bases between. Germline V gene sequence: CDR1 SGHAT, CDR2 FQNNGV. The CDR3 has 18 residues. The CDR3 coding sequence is TGTGCCAGCAGCTCGACAGAGACTAGCCGGAGGGGGAGGAATGAGCAGTTCTTC. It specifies CASSSTETSRRGRNEQFF.